The source of this T cell receptor (beta chain) is a study of T-cell memory formation after mild COVID-19. Notes on the study in general: Contracting CD4+ clones were located mainly in CM and EM, and CD8+ clones in EMRA.

Trimming took off 2 bases at V and 5 bases at J, with 18 bases between the two ends. CDR3 length equals 16 residues. In this sample, this clonotype turned up a few times. Its matching antigen is unknown. TCRdb reprocessed the 5' RACE reads with MiXCR, giving one entry per CDR3 protein. The top ten clones hold 22% of a sample with around 300,000 distinct CDR3 sequences, approximately 14% of them seen once. The source material was PBMCs or a T cell subset sorted from them (not recorded which). V gene TRBV12-3 or TRBV12-4 combines with J gene TRBJ1-1; no definite D call. This sequence originates from a man in his late teens or twenties who had mild COVID-19 (a few samples of this study predate the infection). Cell type and time point are not known. CDR3 nucleotide sequence: TGTGCCAGCAGTTTATCGGGCGGCCCCCGGGGAACTGAAGCTTTCTTT. Its protein product is CASSLSGGPRGTEAFF.